These 3 T cell receptor beta chains were sequenced from one sample in a study of Ad26.COV2.S vaccination and SARS-CoV-2 variants. Indicated treatment: approximately 18 received Ad26.COV2.S at low or high dose, single or two shots; about 5 received placebo; per-sample allocation not given. Samples analyzed were those drawn on day 63 after the first vaccine or placebo injection. Clones were sequenced by immunoSEQ multiplex PCR, and TCRdb holds only the in-frame ones, with some missing. The data contain 400,000 to 450,000 clones, approximately 90% of them singletons. Source: peripheral blood, taken in a trial of Ad26.COV2.S vaccine versus placebo. These receptor sequences come from a person between 18 and 65 years old who received the Ad26.COV2.S COVID-19 vaccine or a placebo.

The V and J genes are TRBV2 and TRBJ2-5; 9 bases align to TRBD2. The V gene end was trimmed by 0 bases and the J gene end by 5 bases; junction bases not matched to a gene: 7. This CDR3 spans 16 amino acids. Germline CDR1 SNHLY, CDR2 FYNNEI. The CDR3: CASSEARGGAGETQYF. The CDR3 DNA sequence: TGTGCCAGCAGTGAAGCGCGGGGGGGAGCTGGGGAGACCCAGTACTTC.

This chain joins TRBV5-1 and TRBJ2-5, with D unclear. The V end lost 4 bases, the J end lost 4 bases, and 14 bases lay between the germline ends. The CDR3 runs to 14 residues. Germline V gene sequence: CDR1 SGHRS, CDR2 YFSETQ. This CDR3 is CASSPDRVGETQYF. Written as DNA, the CDR3 is TGCGCCAGCAGCCCAGACCGGGTCGGAGAGACCCAGTACTTC.

This clone was counted once. The chain uses TRBV15 and TRBJ2-7; 7 nucleotides agree with TRBD1. Trimming at V came to 3 bases and at J to 5 bases, leaving 16 bases not matched to a gene. The V gene's germline CDR1 is LNHNV and CDR2 YYDKDF (reference sequence). The CDR3 extends over 17 amino acids. The CDR3 DNA reads as TGTGCCACCAGCAGGGAAGGGATAGGGGGCGCCTTCCACGAGCAGTACTTC. This codes for CATSREGIGGAFHEQYF.